This record concerns one T cell receptor (beta chain) sequence. This clonotype occurred once. Which antigen it targets is not known. The sample holds no much larger clone one base away, and base qualities are not on file. One read offers little support. This sample is part of a study of identical twins (dated by TCRdb to 2016 to 2017). Context from the whole study: TCR alpha and beta repertoires from monozygotic twins, unrelated adults of various ages and cord blood were deep-sequenced to test whether fetal clonotypes persist. Replicate twin experiments were performed at different times using different library preparation protocols to rule out contamination.

General findings and caveats noted by the study authors: Because the same donors could not be followed over many years, conclusions were based on cross-sectional statistical analysis. Compared with coincidental sharing between unrelated individuals, an excess of low generation-probability sequences was observed among out-of-frame TCR alpha sequences shared between twins. The excess sharing between twins in beta out-of-frame sequences was weaker because fewer shared sequences reduced the signal-to-noise ratio. Fewer insertions were carried by abundant cord blood beta clonotypes, a similar but weaker trend appeared in young adult naive repertoires, and no such trend appeared in memory repertoires. In monozygotic twins, out-of-frame TCR alpha sharing was systematically underestimated by recombination models, although the models agreed with sharing between unrelated individuals. Invariant T cells such as MAIT and iNKT could partly confound zero-insertion analyses, though diverse VJ usage argued against this for most clonotypes.

Libraries were constructed by 5' RACE. TCRdb lists the instrument as Illumina HiSeq 2000. A universal primer binding site was introduced by template switching, and a unique molecular identifier was present in the final cDNA, enabling accurate counting of TCR cDNA molecules. Specific primers in the conserved constant-segment region were used to synthesize first-strand cDNA for the TCR alpha and beta chains. To control for contamination, every cDNA library was double barcoded, receiving both a SMART-Mk sample barcode and Illumina barcodes. TruSeq adapter sequences along with Illumina sample barcodes were introduced in two successive PCR steps. TCR alpha and beta cDNA libraries were sequenced on the Illumina HiSeq platform with custom primers. From the authors' description of their analysis: Unique molecular identifiers were extracted from raw reads with MiGEC, and CDR3 positions were determined with MiXCR. For each individual, recombination models were inferred using an EM algorithm with the repgenHMM and IGoR tools. The analysis of shared clonotypes was done with the tcR package in R, with sharing normalized by the product of cloneset sizes. To study raw recombination free of thymic and clonal selection effects, out-of-frame nonproductive sequences were analyzed. The public reads were reanalyzed by TCRdb: fastp trimming at Q25, MiXCR alignment, in-frame beta chains only. Here each entry gathers all rows of one CDR3 protein and keeps the most common genes and DNA. The V and J calls, along with clone size, are taken from TCRdb and not from the paper's own processing. In this sample the table shows about 330,000 distinct CDR3 sequences, around an eighth of which occur a single time. The leading ten clones occupy 7.2% of the sample.

Every donor was a healthy Caucasian. Three pairs of female monozygotic twins, all aged roughly 18 to 30 years, made up the twin cohort. Positive isolation kits from Invitrogen were used to isolate the CD4+ and CD8+ T cell populations. The CDR3 measures 15 amino acids from cysteine to phenylalanine. Of the read, only the CDR3 DNA is kept; its 45 bases are in frame from base 1. At the junction V is shortened by 6 bases and J by 0 bases, with 14 bases in between. Via the germline V gene (reference sequence), CDR1 is SSHAT and CDR2 FNYEAQ. The data also belong to a second study, concerning yellow fever vaccine responses in identical twins. As the second publication notes: According to the authors, in identical twins the way T cells responded to vaccination appeared partly convergent and partly personalized. In the study, vaccine-responding T cell clones were precisely tracked in identical twins.

This TCR derives from a woman aged 18 to 35 in good health. The chain couples TRBV7-7 to TRBJ2-5; the D element might be TRBD1 or TRBD2, as each aligns at 5 bases. Sequencing was done on a sample of CD8+ T cells sorted from blood. The CDR3 region: CASSTLDSNQETQYF. The DNA reads TGTGCCAGCAGTACACTAGACAGCAACCAAGAGACCCAGTACTTC.